This note documents a single T cell receptor (beta chain) sequence. What antigen it recognizes has not been identified. Per-base qualities were not stored, and no clone one base away is much larger. The immunoSEQ Assay, a bias-controlled multiplex PCR, was used to amplify TCRbeta CDR3 regions from genomic DNA. The paper's data handling went like this. Within the assay, amplification of reference gene primers was used to estimate how many nucleated cells each sample contained. Sequence reads were collapsed and filtered to measure the absolute abundance of every unique TCRbeta CDR3 rearrangement. For each sample, productive Simpson clonality was calculated as the square root of Simpson's diversity index across productive rearrangements. TCRdb obtained this table from immuneACCESS and retained in-frame rearrangements with V and J assigned. These tables miss some clones; where compared with another copy, unresolved V genes account for less than half of the shortfall, and the remainder is unexplained. V, J and clone size are taken as reported in that table, and D and trimming were inferred from the DNA itself. The sample records around 190,000 clones, 86% of which are singletons. The ten biggest clones cover less than 25% of the sample.

This sample is drawn from a study of blood T cell repertoires in COVID-19 (dated by TCRdb to 2020 to 2022). Study-wide context: Samples from collaborators originated in the United States, Italy and Spain and spanned both the acute and convalescent phases of COVID-19. The prospective study material was composed of cDNA or gDNA derived from T cells, B-cell-depleted T cells, or PBMCs. The dataset comprised deeply sampled blood TCRbeta repertoires from subjects exposed to, actively infected with, or recovered from COVID-19. The repertoires were released in a freely available public database intended as a resource for research on the immune response to SARS-CoV-2. Samples were obtained from the ongoing ImmuneRACE study (first 160 participants) and from over a thousand subjects provided by 6 global collaborators. Sample metadata almost always included a de-identified subject ID, COVID-19 status, age in years and sex. Where HLA class I and class II types were available, the types were taken from metadata supplied by the sample provider, not from assay-based typing. Overall study results and their limits: The amount of clinical and demographic metadata varied by source and participant and was provided uncurated.

From a lookup of the germline V gene (reference sequence), CDR1 and CDR2 are LNHDA and SQIVND. The CDR3 numbers 15 residues from cysteine through phenylalanine. Only the CDR3 DNA is retained, 45 bases long and in frame from the first base. V lost 5 bases and J lost 6 bases, and the count of bases not matched to a germline gene is 7. Collaborating institutions collected whole blood in K2EDTA tubes following their own protocols. For TCRbeta analysis, collaborators shipped samples as frozen whole blood, isolated PBMCs, or DNA extracted from either of those sample types. The receptor was derived from a man aged 70-80 years with active or convalescent COVID-19. The sequence links TRBV19 to TRBJ2-2, with TRBD1 matching 9 junction bases. The sample taken for sequencing was peripheral blood. The CDR3 region: CASSPGQGRAGELFF. The nucleotide sequence reads as follows: TGTGCCAGTAGTCCCGGACAGGGGCGAGCCGGGGAGCTGTTTTTT.